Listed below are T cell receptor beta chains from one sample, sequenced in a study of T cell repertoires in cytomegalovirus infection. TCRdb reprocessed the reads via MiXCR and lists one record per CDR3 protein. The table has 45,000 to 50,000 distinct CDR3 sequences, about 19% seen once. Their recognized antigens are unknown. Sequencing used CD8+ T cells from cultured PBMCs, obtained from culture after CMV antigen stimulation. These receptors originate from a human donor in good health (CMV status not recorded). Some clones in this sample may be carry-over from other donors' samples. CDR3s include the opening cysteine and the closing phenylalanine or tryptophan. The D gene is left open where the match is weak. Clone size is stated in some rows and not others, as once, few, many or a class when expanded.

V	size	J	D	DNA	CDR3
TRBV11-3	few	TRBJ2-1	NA	TGTGCCAGCAGCCCCCTGGGGTACAATGAGCAGTTCTTC	CASSPLGYNEQFF
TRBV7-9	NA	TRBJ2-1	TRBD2	TGTGCCAGCAGCCCGGCCCCTATGCGGGGGAATGAGCAGTTCTTC	CASSPAPMRGNEQFF
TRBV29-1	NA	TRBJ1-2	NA	TGCAGCGTTGAAGCCTGGGTAATGAATAACTATGGCTACACCTTC	CSVEAWVMNNYGYTF
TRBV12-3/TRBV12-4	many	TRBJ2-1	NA	TGTGCCAGCTTTGGTGGTGGGAGGAATGATAATGAGCAGTTCTTC	CASFGGGRNDNEQFF
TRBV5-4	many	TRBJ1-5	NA	TGTGCCAGCAGCTTGGATGGGGGAAGCCAGCCCCAGCATTTT	CASSLDGGSQPQHF
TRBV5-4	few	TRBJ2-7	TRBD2	TGTGCCAGCAGCTGGGGTAGCGGGGGCGAGCAGTACTTC	CASSWGSGGEQYF
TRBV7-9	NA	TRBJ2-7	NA	TGTGCCAGCAGAAAAGTTGGGAGCTCCTACGAGCAGTACTTC	CASRKVGSSYEQYF
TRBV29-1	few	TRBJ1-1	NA	TGCAGCGTTGCTAAGAACACTGAAGCTTTCTTT	CSVAKNTEAFF
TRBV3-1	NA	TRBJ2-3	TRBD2	TGTGCCAGCAGCCAGGAGGGGGCTAGCGGGGGGCTAATGACTGATACGCAGTATTTT	CASSQEGASGGLMTDTQYF
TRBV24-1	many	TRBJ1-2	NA	TGTGCCACCAGTGATCAAGCCCACTATGGCTACACCTTC	CATSDQAHYGYTF
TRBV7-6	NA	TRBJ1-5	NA	TGTGCCAGCAGCTTAGAACGGGGATTCAATCAGCCCCAGCATTTT	CASSLERGFNQPQHF
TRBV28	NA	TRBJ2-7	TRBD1	TGTGCCAGCAGTTTAGCCGGACAGGGACCAGGCTACGAGCAGTACTTC	CASSLAGQGPGYEQYF
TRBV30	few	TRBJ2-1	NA	TGTGCCTGGAGTTTTGGGACTTTAGACAATGAGCAGTTCTTC	CAWSFGTLDNEQFF
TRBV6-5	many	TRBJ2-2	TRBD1	TGTGCCAGCAGTTACGCACAGGGGGACACCGGGGAGCTGTTTTTT	CASSYAQGDTGELFF